Below, 10 T cell receptor beta chains from the same sample are listed, as sequenced in a study of blood T cell repertoires in COVID-19. Data came from immunoSEQ multiplex PCR; TCRdb stores just in-frame clones and leaves some out. The sample lists 150,000 to 180,000 clones, roughly four fifths occurring once. The specimen sequenced was peripheral blood. The receptors shown here come from a woman aged 60-75 years with acute or convalescent COVID-19.

The chain carries TRBV19 and TRBJ2-7, with TRBD2 matching over 10 bases. The V and J ends lost 4 bases and 0 bases, in that order; junction bases with no gene match: 3. This CDR3 comprises 15 residues. The germline CDR1 and CDR2 sequences are LNHDA and SQIVND (reference sequence). Here the CDR3 DNA reads TGTGCCAGTAGTAAAAAGCGGGGGGGCTCCTACGAGCAGTACTTC. Translation gives CASSKKRGGSYEQYF.

The sample holds one count of this clone. This rearrangement joins TRBV5-4 to TRBJ1-6; 10 bases fit TRBD1. The junction had 0 bases not matched to a gene; V was cut back by 0 bases and J by 6 bases. Germline V lookup: CDR1 SGHNT, CDR2 YYREEE (reference sequence). The CDR3 runs 15 residues. CDR3 bases: TGTGCCAGCAGCTTGGGGGACAGGGGTAATTCACCCCTCCACTTT. Its protein is CASSLGDRGNSPLHF.

The chain employs TRBV20-1 and TRBJ1-2, with 7 nucleotides matching TRBD1. The CDR3 is made up of 13 amino acids. Trimming at V came to 3 bases and at J to 4 bases, leaving 5 bases not matched to a gene. CDR1 and CDR2 (germline): DFQATT, SNEGSKA (reference sequence). Here the CDR3 DNA reads TGCAGTGCTAGTGTACAGGGGTTCTATGGCTACACCTTC. It encodes CSASVQGFYGYTF.

This clone was found a few times. The chain links TRBV7-2 to TRBJ1-5; the D gene is possibly TRBD1 (5 bases). V was pared by 1 base and J by 0 bases, with 10 bases between. This CDR3 comprises 16 residues. CDR1 is SGHTA, CDR2 FQGNSA, per germline. CDR3 amino acids: CASSLGGLPSNQPQHF. In nucleotides, the CDR3 is TGTGCCAGCAGCTTAGGGGGACTCCCTAGCAATCAGCCCCAGCATTTT.

This rearrangement joins TRBV6-5 to TRBJ1-2; the D gene is possibly TRBD1 (5 bases). CDR1 and CDR2 from the germline V gene are MNHEY and SVGAGI. V was trimmed by 6 bases and J by 4 bases, leaving 12 bases between them. This CDR3 is built from 13 residues. CDR3 sequence reads: CASSHSTVYGYTF. DNA for the CDR3: TGTGCCAGCAGCCATTCGACAGTCTATGGCTACACCTTC.

The chain links TRBV7-8 to TRBJ1-1; 9 nucleotides agree with TRBD1. The CDR3 is 15 amino acids. V shed 1 base, J shed 7 bases, and the junction held 7 bases outside the gene matches. Germline V gene data show CDR1 as SGHVS and CDR2 as FQNEAQ. CDR3 nucleotides: TGTGCCAGCAGCTTAGTGGGACAGGGAGGTGGTGAAGCTTTCTTT. This sequence encodes CASSLVGQGGGEAFF. The variable domain in full, completed from reference TRBV7-8 and TRBJ1-1, reads GAGVSQSPRYKVAKRGQDVALRCDPISGHVSLFWYQQALGQGPEFLTYFQNEAQLDKSGLPSDRFFAERPEGSVSTLKIQRTQQEDSAVYLCASSLVGQGGGEAFFGQGTRLTVV.

The V and J genes are TRBV19 and TRBJ1-3, with TRBD1 matching 7 bases. Germline assignment: CDR1 LNHDA and CDR2 SQIVND (reference sequence). Trimming removed 7 bases from V and 5 bases from J; junction bases left unmatched: 8. The CDR3 sequence is 14 residues long. CDR3 sequence: CASTPTGSRNTIYF. The CDR3 nucleotides are TGTGCCAGTACCCCGACAGGGAGCCGAAACACCATATATTTT.

Details on this clone: The junction departs from the called germline gene at one end, perhaps through a read error. V is TRBV2 and J is TRBJ2-1; tentative D call: TRBD2 (6 bases). Germline lookup yields CDR1 SNHLY and CDR2 FYNNEI. The CDR3 contains 11 residues. CDR3 sequence: CASSRDSEEFF. The CDR3 coding sequence is TGTGCCAGCAGCCGGGACTCTGAGGAGTTCTTC.

This chain connects TRBV3-1 (or the pseudogene TRBV3-2) to TRBJ2-7; D unresolved. CDR1 is LGHDT, CDR2 YNNKEL, per germline (reference sequence). CDR3 length: 15 residues. The V end was cut by 3 bases, the J end by 0 bases, with 12 bases between. This chain's CDR3 is CASSQTQIPSYEQYF. The CDR3 nucleotides read TGTGCCAGCAGCCAGACACAAATACCCTCCTACGAGCAGTACTTC.

J is TRBJ2-1 and V is TRBV5-1; 10 bases line up with TRBD1. V gave up 5 bases and J gave up 10 bases; unmatched junction bases: 9. The CDR3 extends over 14 amino acids. Germline V gene lookup returns CDR1 SGHRS and CDR2 YFSETQ. CDR3 sequence: CASSFGDRGGEQFF. The CDR3, as DNA: TGCGCCAGCAGTTTCGGGGACAGGGGTGGCGAGCAGTTCTTC.